This T cell receptor beta chain appears in the sequencing data of a study of cytomegalovirus exposure and HLA in healthy donors. Using immunoSEQ multiplex PCR, the repertoire was profiled, and TCRdb retains in-frame clones only, with some absent. Here the sample spans 150,000 to 200,000 clones, under 90% being singletons. There are 14 residues in the CDR3. The germline gives CDR1 SGHRS, CDR2 YFSETQ. V lost 2 bases and J lost 6, with 12 bases in between. This clone was picked up a small number of times. Its cognate antigen is unknown. Study-wide results and limits: Specificity for CMV antigens was confirmed in vitro for a few of the CMV-associated chains.

Specimen: PBMCs. This rearrangement joins TRBV5-1 to TRBJ1-3; weak D call: TRBD1 (6 bases). This clonotype originated in a man younger than 35 in good health and CMV-seropositive. The CDR3 DNA is TGCGCCAGCAGCTTCGGGGGGCTGGAAAACACCATATATTTT. This codes for CASSFGGLENTIYF. The full variable domain, its missing parts supplied by reference TRBV5-1 and TRBJ1-3, is KAGVTQTPRYLIKTRGQQVTLSCSPISGHRSVSWYQQTPGQGLQFLFEYFSETQRNKGNFPGRFSGRQFSNSRSEMNVSTLELGDSALYLCASSFGGLENTIYFGEGSWLTVV.